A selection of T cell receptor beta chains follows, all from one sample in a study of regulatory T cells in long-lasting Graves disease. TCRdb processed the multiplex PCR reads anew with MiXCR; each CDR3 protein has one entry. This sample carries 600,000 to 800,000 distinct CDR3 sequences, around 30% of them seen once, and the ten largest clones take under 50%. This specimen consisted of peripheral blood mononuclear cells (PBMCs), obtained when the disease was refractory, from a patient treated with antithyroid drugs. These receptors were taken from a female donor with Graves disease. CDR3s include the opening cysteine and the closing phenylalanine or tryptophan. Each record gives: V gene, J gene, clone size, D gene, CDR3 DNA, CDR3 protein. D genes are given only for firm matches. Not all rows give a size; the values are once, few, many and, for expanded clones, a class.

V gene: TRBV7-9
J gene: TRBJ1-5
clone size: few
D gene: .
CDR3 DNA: TGTGCCAGCAGCCTAGGGATGGAAAGCAATCAGCCCCAGCATTTT
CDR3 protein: CASSLGMESNQPQHF

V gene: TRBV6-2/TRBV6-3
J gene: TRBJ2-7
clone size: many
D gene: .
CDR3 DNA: TGTGCCAGCCGTTTTACGAGCAACAATTACGAGCAGTACTTC
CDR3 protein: CASRFTSNNYEQYF

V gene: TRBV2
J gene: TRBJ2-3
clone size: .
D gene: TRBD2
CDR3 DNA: TGTGCCAGCAATGGGCGGGAGGGCCTTGGCGATACGCAGTATTTT
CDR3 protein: CASNGREGLGDTQYF

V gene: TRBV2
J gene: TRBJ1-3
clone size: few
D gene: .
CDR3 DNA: TGTGCCAGCAGTGAAGCGCGGACAGTGAGCTCTGGAAACACCATATATTTT
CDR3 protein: CASSEARTVSSGNTIYF

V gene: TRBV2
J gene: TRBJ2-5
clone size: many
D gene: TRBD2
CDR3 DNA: TGTGCCAGCAGGAGGGGACTAGCGGGAATAGGGGAAGAGACCCAGTACTTC
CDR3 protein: CASRRGLAGIGEETQYF

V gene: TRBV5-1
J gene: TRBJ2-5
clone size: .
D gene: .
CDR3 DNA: TGCGCCAGCAGCTTGGACGGGAGCCACCAAGAGACCCAGTACTTC
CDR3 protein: CASSLDGSHQETQYF

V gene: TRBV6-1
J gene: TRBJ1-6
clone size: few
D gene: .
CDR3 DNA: TGTGCCGTTAAAGGGGGAAATGGCTATAATTCACCCCTCCACTTT
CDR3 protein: CAVKGGNGYNSPLHF

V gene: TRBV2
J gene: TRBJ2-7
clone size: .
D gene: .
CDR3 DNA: TGTGCCAGCAGTGAAGAAAGCGGCGGGATCGGCTTC
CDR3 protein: CASSEESGGIGF

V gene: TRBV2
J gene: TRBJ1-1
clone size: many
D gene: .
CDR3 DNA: TGTGCCAGCAGGCAGGATCAGGGTATCACTGAAGCTTTCTTT
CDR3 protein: CASRQDQGITEAFF

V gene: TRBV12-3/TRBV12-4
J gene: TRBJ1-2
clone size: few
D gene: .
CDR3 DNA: TGTGCCAGCAGTTTAACGACAGCCAACTATGGCTACACCTTC
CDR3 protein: CASSLTTANYGYTF

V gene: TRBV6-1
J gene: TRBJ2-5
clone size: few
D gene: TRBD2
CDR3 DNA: TGTGCCAGCAAGCCGGGAGGAGGGGAGACCCAGTACTTC
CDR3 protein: CASKPGGGETQYF

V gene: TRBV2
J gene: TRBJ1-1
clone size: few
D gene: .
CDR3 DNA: TGTGCCAGCAGTCCCGAGCTGAACTTCGTGAACACTGAAGCTTTCTTT
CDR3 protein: CASSPELNFVNTEAFF

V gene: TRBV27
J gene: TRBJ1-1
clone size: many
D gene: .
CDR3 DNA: TGTGCCAGCAGTACCCTTCCGAGGACTGAAGCTTTCTTT
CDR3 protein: CASSTLPRTEAFF

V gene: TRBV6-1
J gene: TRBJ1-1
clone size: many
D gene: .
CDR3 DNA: TGTGCCAGCAGTGAAGTGGTAGGAGAAGCTTTCTTT
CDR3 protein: CASSEVVGEAFF

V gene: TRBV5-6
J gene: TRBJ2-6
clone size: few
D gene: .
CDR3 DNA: TGTGCCAGCGGCCCTGGGGCCAACGTCCTGACTTTC
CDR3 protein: CASGPGANVLTF

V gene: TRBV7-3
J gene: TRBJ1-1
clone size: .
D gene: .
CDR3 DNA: TGTGCCAGCAGTGCAGGGAGGAACACTGAAACTTTCTTT
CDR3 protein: CASSAGRNTETFF

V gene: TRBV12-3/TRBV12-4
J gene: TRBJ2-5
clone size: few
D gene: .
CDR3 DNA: TGTGCCAGCAGTGCCCCCGGAGGTCGGGGACCCGGGACCCAGTACTTC
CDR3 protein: CASSAPGGRGPGTQYF

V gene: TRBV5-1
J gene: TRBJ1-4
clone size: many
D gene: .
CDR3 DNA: TGTGCCAGCAGCCTCGGAGGCACTAATGAAAAACTGTTTTTT
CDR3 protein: CASSLGGTNEKLFF

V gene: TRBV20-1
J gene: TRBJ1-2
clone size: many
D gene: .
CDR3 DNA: TGCAGTGCTCCAGGGAATAAGGAAGGCTACACCTTC
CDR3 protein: CSAPGNKEGYTF

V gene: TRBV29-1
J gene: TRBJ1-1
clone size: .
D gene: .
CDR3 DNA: TGCAGCGTTGTTCGGGGGGTGGGCACTGAAGCTTTCTTT
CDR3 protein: CSVVRGVGTEAFF

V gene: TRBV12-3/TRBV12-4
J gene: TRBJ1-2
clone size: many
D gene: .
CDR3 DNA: TGTGCCAGCAGTTTATTAGGTGGTTATGGCTACACCTTC
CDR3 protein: CASSLLGGYGYTF

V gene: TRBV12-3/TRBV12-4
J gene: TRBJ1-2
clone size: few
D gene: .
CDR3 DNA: TGTGCCAGCAGTTTACCCGGAGGGACGGTAGGGAAAGGCTACACCTTC
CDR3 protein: CASSLPGGTVGKGYTF

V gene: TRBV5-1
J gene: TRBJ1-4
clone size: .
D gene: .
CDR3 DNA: TGCGCCAGCAGCACGGGACCCAATGAAAAACTGTTTTTT
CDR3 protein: CASSTGPNEKLFF

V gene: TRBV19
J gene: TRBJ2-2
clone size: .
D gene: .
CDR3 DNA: TGTGCCAGTAGTATCGCCGGGGCCCTCCACGCCCTGTTTTTT
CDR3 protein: CASSIAGALHALFF

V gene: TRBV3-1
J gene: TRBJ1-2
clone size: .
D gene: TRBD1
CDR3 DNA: TGTGCCAGCAGCCAAAGGCGGGACAGTGCCGGCTACACCTTC
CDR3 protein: CASSQRRDSAGYTF

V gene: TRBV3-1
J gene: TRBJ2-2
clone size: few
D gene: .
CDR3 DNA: TGTGCCAGCAGCCATGTAGGGGACACCGGGGAGCTGTTTTTT
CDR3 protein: CASSHVGDTGELFF

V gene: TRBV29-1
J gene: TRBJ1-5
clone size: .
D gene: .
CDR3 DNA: TGCAGCGTTGCGAGGGACTATAATCAGCCCCAGCATTTT
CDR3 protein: CSVARDYNQPQHF

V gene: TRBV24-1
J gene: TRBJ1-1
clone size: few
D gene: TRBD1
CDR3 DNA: TGTGCCACCAGTGGACAGGGGGGGAACACTGAAGCTTTCTTT
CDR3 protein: CATSGQGGNTEAFF

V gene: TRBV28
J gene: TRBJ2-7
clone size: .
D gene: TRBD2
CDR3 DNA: TGTGCCAGCAGTTTATTTACTAGCGAAAGTCACGAGCAGTACTTC
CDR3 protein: CASSLFTSESHEQYF

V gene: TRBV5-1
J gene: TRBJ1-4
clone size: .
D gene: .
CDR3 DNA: TGCGCCAGCAGCTTGGAAGAGATCAATGAAAAACTGTTTTTT
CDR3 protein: CASSLEEINEKLFF

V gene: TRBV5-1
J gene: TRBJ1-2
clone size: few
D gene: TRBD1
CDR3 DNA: TGCGCCAGCAGCTTGGAGGCAGGGGGCACTAACTATGGCTACACCTTC
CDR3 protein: CASSLEAGGTNYGYTF

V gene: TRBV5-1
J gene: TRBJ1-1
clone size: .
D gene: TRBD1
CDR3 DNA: TGCGCCAGCAGCACATCGACAGGGGGTGTCACTGAAGCTTTCTTT
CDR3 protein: CASSTSTGGVTEAFF

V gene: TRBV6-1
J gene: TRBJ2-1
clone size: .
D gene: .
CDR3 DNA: TGTGCCAGCAGTGTAGAAAGGATCCATGAGCAGTTCTTC
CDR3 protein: CASSVERIHEQFF

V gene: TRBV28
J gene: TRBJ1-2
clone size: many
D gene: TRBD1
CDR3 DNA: TGTGCCAGCATCTCCTCGACAGGGGCCAACTATGGCTACACCTTC
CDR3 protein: CASISSTGANYGYTF

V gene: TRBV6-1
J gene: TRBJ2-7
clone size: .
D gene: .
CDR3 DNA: TGTGCCAGCACGCGATCGGACGGTACCTACGAGCAGTACTTC
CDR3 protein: CASTRSDGTYEQYF

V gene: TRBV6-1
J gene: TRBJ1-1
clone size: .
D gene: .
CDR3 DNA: TGTGCCAGCAGTGAGGTGGGACTAGTTACTGAAGCTTTCTTT
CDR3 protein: CASSEVGLVTEAFF

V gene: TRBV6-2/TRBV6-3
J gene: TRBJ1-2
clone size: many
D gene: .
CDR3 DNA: TGTGCCAGCAGTTACAATGGAGATGGCTACACCTTC
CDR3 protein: CASSYNGDGYTF

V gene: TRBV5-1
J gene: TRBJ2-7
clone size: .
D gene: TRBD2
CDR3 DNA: TGCGCCAGCAGCTTGGAGACTAGCGGGTACTCCTACGAGCAGTACTTC
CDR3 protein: CASSLETSGYSYEQYF

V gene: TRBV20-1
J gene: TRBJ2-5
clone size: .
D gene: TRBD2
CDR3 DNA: TGCAGTGCTAGAATAGCGGGAGGGCGAGAGACCCAGTACTTC
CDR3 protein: CSARIAGGRETQYF

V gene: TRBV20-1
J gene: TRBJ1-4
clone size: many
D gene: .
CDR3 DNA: TGCAGTGCCTGGGTCCCTCCCGAAAAACTGTTTTTT
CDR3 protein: CSAWVPPEKLFF

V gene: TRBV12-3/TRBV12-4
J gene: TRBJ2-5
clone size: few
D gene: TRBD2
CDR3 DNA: TGTGCCAGCACTAACCGAGGAGGACTAGCGGCGGGGGCCCAGTACTTC
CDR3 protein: CASTNRGGLAAGAQYF

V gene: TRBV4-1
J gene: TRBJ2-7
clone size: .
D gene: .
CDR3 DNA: TGCGCCAGCAGCCAAGAATTACGCAGGAGTTTTTACGAGCAGTACTTC
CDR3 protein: CASSQELRRSFYEQYF

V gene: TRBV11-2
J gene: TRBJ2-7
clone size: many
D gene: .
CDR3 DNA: TGTGCCAGCAGCCGGGGCTCATACTACGAGCAGTACTTC
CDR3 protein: CASSRGSYYEQYF

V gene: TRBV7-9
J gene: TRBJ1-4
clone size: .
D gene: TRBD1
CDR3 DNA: TGTGCCAGCACAAAACACCCCCCGGAGGGGGCGGATTGGGCTAATGAAAAACTGTTTTTT
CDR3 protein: CASTKHPPEGADWANEKLFF

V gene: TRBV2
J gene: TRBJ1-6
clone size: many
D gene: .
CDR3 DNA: TGTGCCAGCAATAGCGAAGATTCACCCCTCCACTTT
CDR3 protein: CASNSEDSPLHF

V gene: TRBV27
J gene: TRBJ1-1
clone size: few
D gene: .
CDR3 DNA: TGTGCCAGCAGTCTACGACAGGATAACACTGAAGCTTTCTTT
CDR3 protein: CASSLRQDNTEAFF

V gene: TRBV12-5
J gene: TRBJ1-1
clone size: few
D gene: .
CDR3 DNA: TGTGCTAGTGGTCCTGGGGGGACCCAGAACACTGAAGCTTTCTTT
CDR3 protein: CASGPGGTQNTEAFF

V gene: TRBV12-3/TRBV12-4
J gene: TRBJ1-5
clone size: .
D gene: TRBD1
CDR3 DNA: TGTGCCAGCACCAGGACAGGGGGCGATAACCAGCCCCAGCATTTT
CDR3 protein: CASTRTGGDNQPQHF